This T cell receptor beta chain emerged from a study of blood T cell repertoires in COVID-19. Study in general: COVID-19 samples from acute and convalescent phases originated in the United States, Italy and Spain. PBMCs, B-cell-depleted T cells, or T cells were the source of the cDNA or gDNA that made up the material.

The data were produced by immunoSEQ multiplex PCR, yet TCRdb's version contains in-frame clones alone and is incomplete. The sample yields 200,000 to 300,000 clones, 70% to 85% seen once. This CDR3 has 13 amino acids. The germline CDR1 and CDR2 sequences are SGDLS and YYNGEE. V was pared by 3 bases and J by 6 bases, with 5 bases of the junction left unmatched. The sequenced sample consisted of peripheral blood. This chain joins TRBV9 and TRBJ1-2; 7 bases fit TRBD1. The TCR originated in a woman of 80 years or more with acute or convalescent COVID-19. For the CDR3, the DNA is TGTGCCAGCAGCGCCCAGAGGGGGCATGGCTACACCTTC. Amino acids: CASSAQRGHGYTF.